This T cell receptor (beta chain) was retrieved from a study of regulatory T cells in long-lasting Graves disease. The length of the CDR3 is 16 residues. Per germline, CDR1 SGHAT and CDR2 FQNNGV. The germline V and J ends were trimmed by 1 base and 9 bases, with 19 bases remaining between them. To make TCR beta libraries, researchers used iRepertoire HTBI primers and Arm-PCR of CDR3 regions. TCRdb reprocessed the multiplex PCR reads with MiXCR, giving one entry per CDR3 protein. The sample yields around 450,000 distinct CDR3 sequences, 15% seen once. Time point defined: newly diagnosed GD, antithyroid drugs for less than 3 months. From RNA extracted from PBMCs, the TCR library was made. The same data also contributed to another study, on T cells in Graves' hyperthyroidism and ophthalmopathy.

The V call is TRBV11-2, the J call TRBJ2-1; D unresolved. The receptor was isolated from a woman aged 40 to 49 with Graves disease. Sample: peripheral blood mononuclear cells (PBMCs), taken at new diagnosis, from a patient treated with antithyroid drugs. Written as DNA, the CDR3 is TGTGCCAGCAGCTTAGTTGGAAGTACGACCGCCGGTGAGCAGTTCTTC. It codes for CASSLVGSTTAGEQFF.